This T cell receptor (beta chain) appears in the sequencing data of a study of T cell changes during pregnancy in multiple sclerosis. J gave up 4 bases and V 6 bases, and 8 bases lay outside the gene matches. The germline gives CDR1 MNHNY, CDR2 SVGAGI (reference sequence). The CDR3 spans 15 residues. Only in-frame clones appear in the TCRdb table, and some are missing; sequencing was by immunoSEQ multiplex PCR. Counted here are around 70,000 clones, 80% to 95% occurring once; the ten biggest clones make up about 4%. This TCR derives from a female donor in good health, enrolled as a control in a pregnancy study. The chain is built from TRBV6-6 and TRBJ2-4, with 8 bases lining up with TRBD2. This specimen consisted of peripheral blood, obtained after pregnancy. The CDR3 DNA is TGTGCCAGCAGCCCCGGACTAGCTTTTAAAAACATTCAGTACTTC. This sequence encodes CASSPGLAFKNIQYF.